This passage covers 9 T cell receptor beta chains from one sample sequenced in a study of cytomegalovirus exposure and HLA in healthy donors. Primers for the PCR totalled 60 Vbeta and 13 Jbeta. The data were produced by immunoSEQ multiplex PCR, yet TCRdb's version contains in-frame clones alone and is incomplete. The table shows 75,000 to 100,000 clones, with about 74% occurring only once. The specimen was PBMCs. All receptors derive from a male donor in good health and CMV-seronegative.

Concerning this clone: This specimen includes other DNA sequences encoding the same CDR3. The CDR3 protein is CASSPESDTQYF. The CDR3, as DNA: TGTGCCAGCTCACCAGAGTCAGATACGCAGTATTTT. This sequence joins TRBV18 and TRBJ2-3; D unresolved. The V end was cut by 2 bases, the J end by 4 bases, with 4 bases between. CDR1 KGHSH and CDR2 LQKENI come from the germline V gene. The CDR3 sequence is 12 residues long. The whole variable domain, remainder taken from reference TRBV18 and TRBJ2-3, is NAGVMQNPRHLVRRRGQEARLRCSPMKGHSHVYWYRQLPEEGLKFMVYLQKENIIDESGMPKERFSAEFPKEGPSILRIQQVVRGDSAAYFCASSPESDTQYFGPGTRLTVL.

This chain joins TRBV19 and TRBJ2-7; TRBD2 matches 9 bases. The CDR3 covers 15 residues. V lost 3 bases, J lost 3 bases, and 6 bases stayed unmatched. CDR1 and CDR2 from the germline V gene are LNHDA and SQIVND (reference sequence). The DNA for the CDR3 is TGTGCCAGTAGTATGCCAGGGACTAGCCTCTACGAGCAGTACTTC. Its translation: CASSMPGTSLYEQYF.

This chain connects TRBV18 to TRBJ2-7; 8 bases map to TRBD1. The CDR3 is 14 residues long. Germline V gene lookup returns CDR1 KGHSH and CDR2 LQKENI. V dropped 6 bases and J dropped 5; count of bases not matched to a gene: 9. The CDR3 spells CASSPLDRDNEQYF. The DNA for the CDR3 is TGTGCCAGCTCCCCCCTGGACAGGGACAACGAGCAGTACTTC.

The chain joins TRBV27 to TRBJ1-1, with 8 bases matching TRBD1. This CDR3 has 13 residues. CDR1 and CDR2 from the germline V gene are MNHEY and SMNVEV (reference sequence). The junction had 2 bases not matched to a gene; V was cut back by 4 bases and J by 4 bases. The CDR3 loop reads CASSYRGITEAFF. The CDR3 DNA follows: TGTGCCAGCAGTTACAGGGGGATCACTGAAGCTTTCTTT.

The rearrangement joins TRBV7-3 to TRBJ2-3; D is unresolved. V lost 1 base to trimming and J lost 0 bases, with 11 bases between them. This CDR3 region has 16 residues. Germline V CDR1 and CDR2: SGHTA, FQGTGA. The CDR3 is CASSLSTTPSTDTQYF. The CDR3 DNA sequence: TGTGCCAGCAGCTTAAGCACCACTCCTAGCACAGATACGCAGTATTTT.

This sequence joins TRBV7-2 and TRBJ2-3; 9 nucleotides agree with TRBD2. Germline trimming cut 1 base from V and 4 bases from J; bases unmatched to any gene: 6. This CDR3 has 16 residues. From germline, CDR1 is SGHTA and CDR2 FQGNSA. In nucleotides, the CDR3 is TGTGCCAGCAGCTTAGTGGCGGGCGGGAGGGCAGATACGCAGTATTTT. Protein sequence: CASSLVAGGRADTQYF.

The chain uses TRBV18 and TRBJ1-2, with D possibly TRBD1 on 6 matching bases. The germline CDR1 and CDR2 sequences are KGHSH and LQKENI. The CDR3 loop spans 16 amino acids. Deletions cut 3 bases from V and 1 base from J, with 15 bases between. The CDR3 sequence: CASSPSGTHFNYGYTF. The CDR3 nucleotides read TGTGCCAGCTCACCTAGTGGGACACACTTTAACTATGGCTACACCTTC.

Concerning this clone: Mismatch with germline at one junction end may stem from a read error. The rearrangement uses TRBV5-8 and TRBJ2-5, with D possibly TRBD1 on 5 matching bases. The CDR3 is 15 amino acids. Germline V gives CDR1 SGHTS, CDR2 YDEGEE. CDR3 in DNA: TGCGCCAGCAGCCAAGAAGTGTCCCAGGGTGAGACCCAGTACTTC. It codes for CASSQEVSQGETQYF.

The rearrangement links TRBV28 to TRBJ2-7; 12 positions match TRBD2. The J segment lost 2 bases and the V segment lost 7 bases, leaving 6 bases of the junction unmatched. This CDR3 region has 15 residues. Per the germline V gene, CDR1 is MDHEN and CDR2 is SYDVKM. The CDR3 loop reads CASTIRTSGTYEQYF. The CDR3 DNA reads TGTGCCAGCACAATACGGACTAGCGGGACCTACGAGCAGTACTTC. Based on the CDR3 plus reference TRBV28 and TRBJ2-7, the full variable domain is DVKVTQSSRYLVKRTGEKVFLECVQDMDHENMFWYRQDPGLGLRLIYFSYDVKMKEKGDIPEGYSVSREKKERFSLILESASTNQTSMYLCASTIRTSGTYEQYFGPGTRLTVT.